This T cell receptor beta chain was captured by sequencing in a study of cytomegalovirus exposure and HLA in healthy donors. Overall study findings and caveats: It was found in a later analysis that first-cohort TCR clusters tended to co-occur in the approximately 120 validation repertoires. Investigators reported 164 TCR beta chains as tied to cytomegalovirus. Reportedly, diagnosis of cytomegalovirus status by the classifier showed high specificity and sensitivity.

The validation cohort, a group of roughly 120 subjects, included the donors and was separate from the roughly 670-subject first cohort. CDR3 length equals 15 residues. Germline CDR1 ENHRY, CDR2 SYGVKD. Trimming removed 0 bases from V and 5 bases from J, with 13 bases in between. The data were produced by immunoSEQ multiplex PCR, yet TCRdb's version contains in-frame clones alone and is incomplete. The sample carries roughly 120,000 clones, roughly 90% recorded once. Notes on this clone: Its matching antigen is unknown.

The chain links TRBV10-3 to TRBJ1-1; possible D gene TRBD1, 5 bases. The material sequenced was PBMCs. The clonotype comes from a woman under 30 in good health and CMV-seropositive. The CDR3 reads CAISESPGSVTEAFF. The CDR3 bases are TGTGCCATCAGTGAGTCCCCAGGGTCGGTTACTGAAGCTTTCTTT.